These 4 T cell receptor beta chains came from one sample sequenced in a study of T cell changes during pregnancy in multiple sclerosis. Method: immunoSEQ multiplex PCR; TCRdb's copy keeps in-frame clones and lacks some. The sample records tens of thousands of clones, 93% being singletons. Sequencing used peripheral blood, obtained in the second trimester of pregnancy. The receptors here all came from a female donor with multiple sclerosis, enrolled in a pregnancy study.

The CDR3 protein is CASSLGQVFYGYTF. In nucleotides, the CDR3 is TGTGCCAGCAGCTTGGGACAGGTCTTCTATGGCTACACCTTC. The rearrangement uses TRBV7-9 and TRBJ1-2, with 8 bases lining up with TRBD1. Trimming removed 3 bases from V and 4 bases from J; junction bases left unmatched: 4. Germline V CDR1 and CDR2: SEHNR, FQNEAQ (reference sequence). The CDR3 runs to 14 residues. The full variable domain, in which reference TRBV7-9 and TRBJ1-2 provide the parts outside the CDR3, is DTGVSQNPRHKITKRGQNVTFRCDPISEHNRLYWYRQTLGQGPEFLTYFQNEAQLEKSRLLSDRFSAERPKGSFSTLEIQRTEQGDSAMYLCASSLGQVFYGYTFGSGTRLTVV.

On this clone itself: A junction end diverges from the germline sequence, so it may reflect a read error. The chain employs TRBV6-5 and TRBJ1-5; D not resolved. Germline V gene lookup returns CDR1 MNHEY and CDR2 SVGAGI. The CDR3 covers 15 residues. CDR3 nucleotides: TGTGCCAGCAGTAACTCTTTGGCCAGCAATCAGCCCCAGCATTTT. It encodes CASSNSLASNQPQHF.

In regard to this clone: The junction shows a germline mismatch at one end, possibly a read error. The CDR3 DNA is TGTGCCAGCAGCTTAGAGTTCACTACTGAAAAACTGTTTTTT. This sequence encodes CASSLEFTTEKLFF. The rearrangement joins TRBV11-2 to TRBJ1-4; D remains ambiguous. Germline assignment: CDR1 SGHAT and CDR2 FQNNGV. The CDR3 is 14 residues long.

This chain connects TRBV7-2 to TRBJ2-6; 10 bases line up with TRBD1. CDR1 SGHTA and CDR2 FQGNSA come from the germline V gene. The CDR3 is 17 residues long. The trim removed 1 base at V and 3 bases at J, leaving 3 bases unmatched. CDR3 protein: CASSLGQGAGGANVLTF. DNA of the CDR3: TGTGCCAGCAGCTTAGGACAGGGGGCAGGTGGGGCCAACGTCCTGACTTTC.